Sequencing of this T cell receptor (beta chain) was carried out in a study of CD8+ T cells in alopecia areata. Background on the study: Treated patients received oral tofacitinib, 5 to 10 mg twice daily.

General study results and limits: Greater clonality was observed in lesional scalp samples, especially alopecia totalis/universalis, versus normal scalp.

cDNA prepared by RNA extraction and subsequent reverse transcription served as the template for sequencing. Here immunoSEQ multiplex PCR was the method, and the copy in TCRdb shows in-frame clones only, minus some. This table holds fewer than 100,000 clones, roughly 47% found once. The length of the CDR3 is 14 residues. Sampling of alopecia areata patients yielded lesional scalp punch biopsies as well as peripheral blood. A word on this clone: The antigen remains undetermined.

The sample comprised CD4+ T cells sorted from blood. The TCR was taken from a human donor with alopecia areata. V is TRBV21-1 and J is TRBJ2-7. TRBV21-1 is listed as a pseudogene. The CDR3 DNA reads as TGTGCCAGCAGCAAATGGGGGACCCACTACGAGCAGTACTTC. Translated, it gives CASSKWGTHYEQYF.